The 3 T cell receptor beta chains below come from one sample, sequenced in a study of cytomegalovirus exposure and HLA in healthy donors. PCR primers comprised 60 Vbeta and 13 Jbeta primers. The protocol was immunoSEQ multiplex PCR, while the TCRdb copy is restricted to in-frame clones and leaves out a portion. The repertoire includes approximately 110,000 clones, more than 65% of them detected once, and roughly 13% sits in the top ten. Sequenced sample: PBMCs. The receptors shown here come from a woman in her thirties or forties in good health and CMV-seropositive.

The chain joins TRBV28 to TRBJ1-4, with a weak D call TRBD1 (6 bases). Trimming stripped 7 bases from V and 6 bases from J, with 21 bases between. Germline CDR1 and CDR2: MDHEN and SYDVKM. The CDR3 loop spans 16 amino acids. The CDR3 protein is CASNLRSGRGHEKLFF. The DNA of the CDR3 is TGTGCCAGCAACTTAAGGTCTGGCAGGGGCCATGAAAAACTGTTTTTT.

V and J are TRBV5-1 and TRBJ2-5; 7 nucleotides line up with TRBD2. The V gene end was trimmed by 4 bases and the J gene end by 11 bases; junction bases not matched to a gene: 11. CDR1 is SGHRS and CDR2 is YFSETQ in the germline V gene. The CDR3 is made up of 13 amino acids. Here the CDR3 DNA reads TGCGCCAGCAGCCCGGGCCCAAGGCGGGAGCAGTACTTC. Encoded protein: CASSPGPRREQYF.

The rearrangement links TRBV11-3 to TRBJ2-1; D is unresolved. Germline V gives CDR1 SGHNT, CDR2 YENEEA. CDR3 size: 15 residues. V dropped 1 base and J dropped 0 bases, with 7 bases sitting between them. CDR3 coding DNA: TGTGCCAGCAGCTTAGGACTGAGCTCCTACAATGAGCAGTTCTTC. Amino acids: CASSLGLSSYNEQFF.